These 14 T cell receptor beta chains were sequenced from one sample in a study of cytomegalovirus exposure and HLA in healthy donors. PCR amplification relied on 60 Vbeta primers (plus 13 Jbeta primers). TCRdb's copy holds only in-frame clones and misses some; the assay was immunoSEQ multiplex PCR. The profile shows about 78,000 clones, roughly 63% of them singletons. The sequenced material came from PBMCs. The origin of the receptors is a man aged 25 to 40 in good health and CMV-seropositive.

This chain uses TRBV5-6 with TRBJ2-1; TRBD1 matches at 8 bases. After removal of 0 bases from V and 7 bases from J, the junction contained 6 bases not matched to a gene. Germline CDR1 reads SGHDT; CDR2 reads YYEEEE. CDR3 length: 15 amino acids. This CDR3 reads CASSLVGQGTNEQFF. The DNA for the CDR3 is TGTGCCAGCAGCTTGGTTGGACAGGGTACGAATGAGCAGTTCTTC.

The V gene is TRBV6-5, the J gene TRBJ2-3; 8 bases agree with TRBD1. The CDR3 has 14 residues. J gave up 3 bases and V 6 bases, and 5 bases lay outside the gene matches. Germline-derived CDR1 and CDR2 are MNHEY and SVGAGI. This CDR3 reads CASRGQGGTDTQYF. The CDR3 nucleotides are TGTGCCAGCAGAGGACAGGGAGGTACAGATACGCAGTATTTT.

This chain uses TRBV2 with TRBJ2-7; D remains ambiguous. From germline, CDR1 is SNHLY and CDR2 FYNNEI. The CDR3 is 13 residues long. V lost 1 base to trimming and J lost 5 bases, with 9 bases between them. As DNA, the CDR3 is TGTGCCAGCAGTGAAGGGTCTAGTCACGAGCAGTACTTC. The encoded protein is CASSEGSSHEQYF.

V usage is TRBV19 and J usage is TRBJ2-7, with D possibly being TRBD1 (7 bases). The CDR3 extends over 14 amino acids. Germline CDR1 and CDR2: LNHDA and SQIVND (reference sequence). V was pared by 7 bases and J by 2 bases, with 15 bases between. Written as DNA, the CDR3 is TGTGCCAGTAATCAGGGGGGCCTCCCCTACGAGCAGTACTTC. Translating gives CASNQGGLPYEQYF.

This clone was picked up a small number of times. CDR3 in amino acids: CASSGDRTSTDTQYF. CDR3 nucleotide sequence: TGTGCCAGCAGCGGGGACAGGACTAGCACAGATACGCAGTATTTT. This chain uses TRBV2 with TRBJ2-3, with 8 bases aligning to TRBD1. CDR3 length: 15 residues. Germline V gene sequence: CDR1 SNHLY, CDR2 FYNNEI. V shed 6 bases, J shed 0 bases, and the junction held 5 bases outside the gene matches.

The CDR3 region is CASRTTGSYGYTF. The CDR3 DNA sequence: TGTGCCAGCAGGACAACAGGGTCGTATGGCTACACCTTC. The chain combines TRBV28 with TRBJ1-2, with a weak D call TRBD1 (6 bases). This CDR3 contains 13 residues. CDR1 is MDHEN and CDR2 is SYDVKM in the germline V gene. Trimming took 6 bases from V and 5 from J, leaving 13 bases between them.

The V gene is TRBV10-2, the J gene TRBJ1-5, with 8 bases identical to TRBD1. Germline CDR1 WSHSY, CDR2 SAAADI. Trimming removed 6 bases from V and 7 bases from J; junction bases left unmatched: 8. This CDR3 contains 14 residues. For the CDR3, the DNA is TGCGCCAGCAGGCAGGGGGCGGTTAGCCAGCCCCAGCATTTT. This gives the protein CASRQGAVSQPQHF.

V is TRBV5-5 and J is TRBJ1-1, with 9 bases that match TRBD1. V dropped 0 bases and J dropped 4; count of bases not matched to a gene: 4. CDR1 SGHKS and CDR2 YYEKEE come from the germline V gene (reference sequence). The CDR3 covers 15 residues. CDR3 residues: CASSLGTGGTTEAFF. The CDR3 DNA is TGTGCCAGCAGCTTGGGAACAGGGGGCACCACTGAAGCTTTCTTT.

The CDR3 reads CASSSSSGRASNEQFF. CDR3 bases: TGTGCCAGCAGCAGCTCTAGCGGGAGGGCCTCCAATGAGCAGTTCTTC. This sequence joins TRBV7-9 and TRBJ2-1, with 12 nucleotides matching TRBD2. CDR3 size: 16 residues. Germline loops: CDR1 SEHNR, CDR2 FQNEAQ (reference sequence). Trimming at V came to 5 bases and at J to 6 bases, leaving 8 bases not matched to a gene.

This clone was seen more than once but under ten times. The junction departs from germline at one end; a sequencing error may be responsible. CDR3 region: CASRESQGWGFF. DNA for the CDR3: TGTGCCAGCAGGGAATCACAGGGTTGGGGTTTTTTC. J is TRBJ2-7 and V is TRBV2; possible D gene TRBD1, 6 bases. The CDR3 is made up of 12 amino acids. CDR1 and CDR2 from the germline V gene are SNHLY and FYNNEI.

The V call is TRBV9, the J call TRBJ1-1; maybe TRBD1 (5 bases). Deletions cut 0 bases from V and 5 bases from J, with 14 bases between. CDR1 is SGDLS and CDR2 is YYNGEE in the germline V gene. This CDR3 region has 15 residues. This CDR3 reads CASSVAFGGVTEAFF. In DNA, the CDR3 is TGTGCCAGCAGCGTAGCTTTCGGAGGGGTTACTGAAGCTTTCTTT.

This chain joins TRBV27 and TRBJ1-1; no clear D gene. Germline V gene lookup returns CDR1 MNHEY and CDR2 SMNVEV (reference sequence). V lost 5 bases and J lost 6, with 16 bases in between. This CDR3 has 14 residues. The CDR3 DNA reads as TGTGCCAGCAGTCCCCGGAGGCTGAGGGCTGAAGCTTTCTTT. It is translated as CASSPRRLRAEAFF.

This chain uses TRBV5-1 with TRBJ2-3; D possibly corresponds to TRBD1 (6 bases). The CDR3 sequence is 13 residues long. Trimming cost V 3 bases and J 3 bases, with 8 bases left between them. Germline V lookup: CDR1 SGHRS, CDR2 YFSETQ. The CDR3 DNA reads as TGCGCCAGCAGCTGGCAGGGGACAGATACGCAGTATTTT. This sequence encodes CASSWQGTDTQYF.

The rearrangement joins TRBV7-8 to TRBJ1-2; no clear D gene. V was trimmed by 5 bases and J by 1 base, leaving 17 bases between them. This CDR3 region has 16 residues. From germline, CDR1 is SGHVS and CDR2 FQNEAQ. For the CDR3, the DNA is TGTGCCAGCAGCGGGTACAGCGAAGGGAGTAACTATGGCTACACCTTC. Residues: CASSGYSEGSNYGYTF.